This TCR beta chain was captured by sequencing in a study of graft-versus-host responses after intestinal transplantation. Sequencing used immunoSEQ multiplex PCR; TCRdb keeps in-frame clones, though not all of them. Here the sample spans roughly 110,000 clones, approximately 90% being singletons. Per the germline V gene, CDR1 is SGHTA and CDR2 is FQGNSA. The junction had 18 bases not matched to a gene; V was cut back by 4 bases and J by 7 bases. The CDR3 is 18 amino acids. Points on this clone: Its antigen is as yet unknown.

The sequences come from unstimulated CD4+ T cells sorted from spleen or lymph node cells, collected before transplant. This receptor was identified in a human donor who was the organ donor for an intestinal transplant. The J gene is TRBJ1-4, the V gene TRBV7-2, with 7 bases identical to TRBD1. As DNA, the CDR3 is TGTGCCAGCAGCTCAAGGGGTGGGACAGTAATAGCCCGTGAAAAACTGTTTTTT. It translates to CASSSRGGTVIAREKLFF.